The 25 T cell receptor beta chains listed next were all sequenced from one sample in a study of blood T cell repertoires in COVID-19. TCRdb's copy holds only in-frame clones and misses some; the assay was immunoSEQ multiplex PCR. In the table there are a few hundred thousand clones, about 82% of which are singletons. Input material: peripheral blood. These receptors were taken from a man at least 80 years old with acute or convalescent COVID-19.

The CDR3 bases are TGCGCCAGCGGGACAGGGGTGAACACTGAAGCTTTCTTT. This codes for CASGTGVNTEAFF. The chain couples TRBV5-1 to TRBJ1-1; 10 bases align to TRBD1. The germline gives CDR1 SGHRS, CDR2 YFSETQ. The CDR3 has 13 amino acids. J was trimmed by 0 bases and V by 7 bases; bases with no gene match: 0.

This chain connects TRBV18 to TRBJ1-5, with TRBD1 identical over 7 bases. With V trimmed by 1 base and J by 0 bases, 12 bases remained unmatched. CDR1 and CDR2 (germline): KGHSH, LQKENI. The CDR3 has 19 residues. CDR3 loop: CASSPRVGTAGVSNQPQHF. The CDR3 DNA is TGTGCCAGCTCACCACGAGTGGGGACAGCCGGAGTTAGCAATCAGCCCCAGCATTTT.

The chain carries TRBV29-1 and TRBJ1-2; D uncertain. The CDR3 spans 11 residues. The V gene lost 1 base and the J gene lost 7 bases, with 7 bases spanning the gap. The germline gives CDR1 SQVTM, CDR2 ANQGSEA. The CDR3 nucleotides read TGCAGCGTTGAAGGGCAAGTTGGCTACACCTTC. It translates to CSVEGQVGYTF.

The CDR3: CATSDFVRAGNEQFF. The DNA of the CDR3 is TGTGCCACCAGTGATTTCGTCAGGGCCGGCAATGAGCAGTTCTTC. The rearrangement links TRBV24-1 to TRBJ2-1; D perhaps matches TRBD1 (5 bases). V lost 1 base, J lost 6 bases, and 12 bases lay in between. Germline V gene sequence: CDR1 KGHDR, CDR2 SFDVKD. The CDR3 is 15 amino acids.

V and J are TRBV5-1 and TRBJ1-6; TRBD1 matches 7 bases. With 1 base clipped from V and 6 bases from J, the junction kept 7 bases outside the gene matches. This CDR3 comprises 16 residues. The V gene's germline CDR1 is SGHRS and CDR2 YFSETQ. CDR3 protein: CASSLWSNRGNSPLHF. The DNA of the CDR3 is TGCGCCAGCAGCTTGTGGTCGAACAGGGGTAATTCACCCCTCCACTTT.

The chain employs TRBV7-9 and TRBJ2-1, with 11 bases matching TRBD2. Germline CDR1 and CDR2: SEHNR and FQNEAQ (reference sequence). Trimming cost V 3 bases and J 7 bases; bases outside gene matches: 8. This CDR3 is 16 amino acids long. Here the CDR3 reads CASSFLAGLAVNEQFF. As DNA, the CDR3 is TGTGCCAGCAGCTTTTTGGCGGGACTAGCGGTTAATGAGCAGTTCTTC.

The chain employs TRBV15 and TRBJ2-7; 7 nucleotides align to TRBD1. The CDR3 contains 14 residues. With V trimmed by 4 bases and J by 7 bases, 10 bases remained unmatched. Looked up from germline, CDR1 is LNHNV and CDR2 is YYDKDF (reference sequence). Here the CDR3 DNA reads TGTGCCACCAGCATCCGGGACAGCACAGGGGAGCAGTACTTC. Translation: CATSIRDSTGEQYF.

The chain combines TRBV19 with TRBJ1-1; D is unclear. V gave up 3 bases and J gave up 6 bases, with 23 bases separating them. The CDR3 loop spans 17 amino acids. The germline gives CDR1 LNHDA, CDR2 SQIVND (reference sequence). The CDR3, as DNA: TGTGCCAGTAGTATTAGGACTAATGTAGGGTGGAATTCTGAAGCTTTCTTT. This gives the protein CASSIRTNVGWNSEAFF.

This sequence joins TRBV10-1 and TRBJ2-5; 13 nucleotides match TRBD2. This CDR3 has 16 amino acids. Germline assignment: CDR1 WNHNN and CDR2 SYGVQD (reference sequence). V was pared by 0 bases and J by 4 bases, with 2 bases of the junction left unmatched. This chain's CDR3 is CASSESRTSGGETQYF. The DNA for the CDR3 is TGCGCCAGCAGTGAGTCCCGGACTAGCGGGGGAGAGACCCAGTACTTC.

The chain has TRBV27 and TRBJ1-2, with no clear D. Per the germline V gene, CDR1 is MNHEY and CDR2 is SMNVEV (reference sequence). V dropped 6 bases and J dropped 1 base, with 15 bases sitting between them. This CDR3 spans 15 amino acids. The CDR3 bases are TGTGCCAGCAGCCGGGCCCCAGGACTTAACTATGGCTACACCTTC. Its translation: CASSRAPGLNYGYTF.

This clone appeared a single time. The chain combines TRBV27 with TRBJ1-5, with D unresolved. This CDR3 has 15 residues. V lost 6 bases and J lost 1, with 13 bases in between. Per the germline V gene, CDR1 is MNHEY and CDR2 is SMNVEV (reference sequence). This CDR3 reads CASSPSGISNQPQHF. In DNA form, the CDR3 reads TGTGCCAGCAGCCCCTCGGGGATAAGCAATCAGCCCCAGCATTTT.

The chain is built from TRBV6-5 and TRBJ1-1; D not resolved. V was trimmed by 10 bases and J by 4 bases, leaving 16 bases between them. CDR1 is MNHEY and CDR2 is SVGAGI in the germline V gene. The CDR3 runs 13 residues. The CDR3 bases are TGTGCCACCGAAGAACATTTGGCCACTGAAGCTTTCTTT. Its protein product is CATEEHLATEAFF.

This sequence joins TRBV27 and TRBJ1-2; no firm D call. V shed 5 bases and J shed 3 bases, with 10 bases lying between them. This CDR3 has 13 amino acids. The V gene's germline CDR1 is MNHEY and CDR2 SMNVEV (reference sequence). The CDR3 DNA reads TGTGCCAGCAGTATAACTAGGGACTATGGCTACACCTTC. Translated, it gives CASSITRDYGYTF.

The J gene is TRBJ1-1, the V gene TRBV25-1; tentatively, D is TRBD1 (5 bases). CDR3 length equals 13 residues. V gave up 4 bases and J gave up 8 bases, with 14 bases separating them. Germline CDR1 is MGHDK and CDR2 is SYGVNS. The CDR3 nucleotides read TGTGCCAGCAGTGGACTAGGGACGGGGGAAGCTTTCTTT. The encoded protein is CASSGLGTGEAFF.

V usage is TRBV24-1 and J usage is TRBJ2-2, with 10 positions matching TRBD2. This CDR3 has 14 residues. V lost 6 bases to trimming and J lost 10 bases; unmatched junction nucleotides: 7. Germline lookup yields CDR1 KGHDR and CDR2 SFDVKD. CDR3 residues: CATSSSGSAEELFF. CDR3 nucleotides: TGTGCCACCAGTTCTAGCGGGAGCGCTGAGGAGCTGTTTTTT.

The rearrangement uses TRBV5-6 and TRBJ2-2, with 7 bases lining up with TRBD2. This CDR3 is built from 15 residues. CDR1 is SGHDT and CDR2 is YYEEEE in the germline V gene. The ends lost 3 bases at V and 5 bases at J; junction bases unmatched: 7. The CDR3 coding sequence is TGTGCCAGCAGCTATCCAGGGACTACGACCGGGGAGCTGTTTTTT. It encodes CASSYPGTTTGELFF.

This chain links TRBV6-5 with TRBJ2-7, with D possibly TRBD2 on 5 matching bases. Germline assignment: CDR1 MNHEY and CDR2 SVGAGI. The CDR3 spans 13 residues. Deletions cut 4 bases from V and 6 bases from J, with 13 bases between. CDR3 sequence: CASSSPRAREQYF. DNA of the CDR3: TGTGCCAGCAGTTCCCCGCGGGCTCGCGAGCAGTACTTC.

This clone was seen a few times. The chain couples TRBV9 to TRBJ1-3, with D hard to call. CDR1 and CDR2 (germline): SGDLS, YYNGEE. The CDR3 is 17 amino acids. The ends were cut back, 0 bases at V and 0 bases at J, with 13 bases in the middle. The CDR3 is CASSVGLRPTSGNTIYF. CDR3 in DNA: TGTGCCAGCAGCGTAGGGCTGAGGCCTACCTCTGGAAACACCATATATTTT.

The V call is TRBV5-1, the J call TRBJ1-1; D not certain. The V gene lost 4 bases and the J gene lost 0 bases, with 16 bases spanning the gap. This CDR3 is 16 amino acids long. Germline V lookup: CDR1 SGHRS, CDR2 YFSETQ. CDR3 bases: TGCGCCAGCAGCCCCACCTCAATCGGGGTGAACACTGAAGCTTTCTTT. Translated, it gives CASSPTSIGVNTEAFF.

The chain links TRBV9 to TRBJ2-1; D remains unclear. The CDR3 sequence is 12 residues long. The germline V gene encodes CDR1 SGDLS and CDR2 YYNGEE. V gave up 3 bases and J gave up 2 bases, with 3 bases separating them. Here the CDR3 reads CASSATYNEQFF. The CDR3 region has the DNA TGTGCCAGCAGCGCCACCTACAATGAGCAGTTCTTC.

The J gene is TRBJ1-6, the V gene TRBV5-1; 12 nucleotides align to TRBD1. V lost 7 bases and J lost 7; bases outside the gene matches: 12. The CDR3 loop spans 17 amino acids. CDR1 and CDR2 (germline): SGHRS, YFSETQ. The DNA of the CDR3 is TGCGCCAGCGGGCCCGGGACAGGGGGCATCAGAAATTCACCCCTCCACTTT. This gives the protein CASGPGTGGIRNSPLHF.

This clone showed up just once. The chain uses TRBV2 and TRBJ2-3; TRBD1 aligns across 9 bases. The CDR3 covers 13 residues. V lost 10 bases to trimming and J lost 5 bases; unmatched junction nucleotides: 7. Germline V gene sequence: CDR1 SNHLY, CDR2 FYNNEI. CDR3 in DNA: TGTGCCACATTGACAGGGGGTGAAGATACGCAGTATTTT. Its translation is CATLTGGEDTQYF.

The J gene is TRBJ1-1, the V gene TRBV6-2 or TRBV6-3; 8 bases are a match to TRBD1. The CDR3 is 18 amino acids. CDR1 and CDR2 from the germline V gene are MNHEY and SVGEGT. J gave up 3 bases and V 2 bases, and 14 bases lay outside the gene matches. The CDR3 bases are TGTGCCAGCAGTTACACCGGGACAGGCGCACTTATTTACACTGAAGCTTTCTTT. Amino acids: CASSYTGTGALIYTEAFF.

The gene calls are TRBV5-4 and TRBJ1-1, with D unclear. The germline V gene encodes CDR1 SGHNT and CDR2 YYREEE (reference sequence). The V end was cut by 0 bases, the J end by 2 bases, with 8 bases between. The CDR3 covers 14 residues. CDR3 sequence reads: CASSLVQTNTEAFF. Here the CDR3 DNA reads TGTGCCAGCAGCTTGGTTCAGACTAACACTGAAGCTTTCTTT.

This rearrangement joins TRBV3-1 (or the pseudogene TRBV3-2) to TRBJ2-7; possibly TRBD1 for D (6 bases). From germline, CDR1 is LGHDT and CDR2 YNNKEL (reference sequence). The CDR3 totals 17 residues. V shed 1 base and J shed 8 bases, with 24 bases lying between them. CDR3 residues: CASSQGGGRGRASKQYF. DNA of the CDR3: TGTGCCAGCAGCCAAGGTGGGGGCCGGGGACGAGCGAGTAAGCAGTACTTC.